The entry below gives a single T cell receptor beta chain sequence along with its context. This sample was taken from a study of blood T cell repertoires in COVID-19. Those enrolled, adults aged about 18 to 89 years, came from fewer than 25 US areas. Each participant's cohort was designated according to participant-reported clinical history. Assay: immunoSEQ multiplex PCR; the TCRdb copy retains only in-frame clones and omits some. The table includes fewer than 300,000 clones, around nine tenths detected once. This clonotype was obtained from a middle-aged man who had recovered from COVID-19. The sample was PBMCs or T cells enriched from blood (not recorded which).

The CDR3 here is CASSVGSGDRAYGYTF. For the CDR3, the DNA is TGTGCCAGCAGCGTAGGCTCCGGCGACAGGGCATATGGCTACACCTTC. The chain couples TRBV9 to TRBJ1-2; TRBD1 matches 7 bases. Trimming removed 0 bases from V and 5 bases from J; junction bases left unmatched: 10. Germline CDR1 and CDR2: SGDLS and YYNGEE. The CDR3 extends over 16 amino acids.